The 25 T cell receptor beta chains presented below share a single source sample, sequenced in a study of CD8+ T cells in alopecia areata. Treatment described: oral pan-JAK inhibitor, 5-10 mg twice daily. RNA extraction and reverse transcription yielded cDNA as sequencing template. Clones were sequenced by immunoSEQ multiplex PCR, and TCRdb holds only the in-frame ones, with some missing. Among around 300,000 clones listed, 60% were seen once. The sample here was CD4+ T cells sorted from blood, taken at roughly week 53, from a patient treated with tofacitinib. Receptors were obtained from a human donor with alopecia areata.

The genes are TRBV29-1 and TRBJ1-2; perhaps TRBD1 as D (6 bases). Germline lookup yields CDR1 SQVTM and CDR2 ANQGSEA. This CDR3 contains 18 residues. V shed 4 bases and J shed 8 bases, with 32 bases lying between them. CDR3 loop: CSVASSQGRAQGIIGYTF. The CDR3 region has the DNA TGCAGCGTTGCAAGCTCACAGGGAAGGGCTCAGGGGATAATCGGCTACACCTTC.

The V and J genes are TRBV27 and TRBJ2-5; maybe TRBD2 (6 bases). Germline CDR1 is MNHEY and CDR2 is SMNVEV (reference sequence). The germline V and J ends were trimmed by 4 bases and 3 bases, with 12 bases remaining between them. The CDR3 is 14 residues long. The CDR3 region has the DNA TGTGCCAGCAGTTCGTTGGGGAGGAAAGAGACCCAGTACTTC. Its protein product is CASSSLGRKETQYF.

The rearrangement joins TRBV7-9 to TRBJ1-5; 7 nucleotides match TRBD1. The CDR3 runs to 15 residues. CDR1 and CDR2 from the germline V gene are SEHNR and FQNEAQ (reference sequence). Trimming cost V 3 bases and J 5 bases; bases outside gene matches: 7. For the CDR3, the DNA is TGTGCCAGCAGCTTGACAGGGAAGGCATATCAGCCCCAGCATTTT. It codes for CASSLTGKAYQPQHF.

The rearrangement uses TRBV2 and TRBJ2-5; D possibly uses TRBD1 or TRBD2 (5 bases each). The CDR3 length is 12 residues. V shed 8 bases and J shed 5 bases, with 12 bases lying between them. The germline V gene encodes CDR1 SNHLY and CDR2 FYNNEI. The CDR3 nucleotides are TGTGCCAGCGGGGGTATCGAGGAGACCCAGTACTTC. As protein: CASGGIEETQYF.

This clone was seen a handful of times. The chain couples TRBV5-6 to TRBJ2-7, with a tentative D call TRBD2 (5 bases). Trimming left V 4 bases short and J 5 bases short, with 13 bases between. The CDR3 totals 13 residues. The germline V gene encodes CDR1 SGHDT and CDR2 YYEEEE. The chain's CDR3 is CASSGLRLNEQYF. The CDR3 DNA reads TGTGCCAGCAGCGGACTTAGACTGAACGAGCAGTACTTC.

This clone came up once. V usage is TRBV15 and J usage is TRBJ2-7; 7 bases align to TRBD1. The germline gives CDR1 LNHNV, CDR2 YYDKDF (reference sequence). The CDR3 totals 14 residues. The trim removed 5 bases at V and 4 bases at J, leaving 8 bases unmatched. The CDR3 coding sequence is TGTGCCACCAGCCATCAGACAGGGCTTTACGAGCAGTACTTC. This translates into CATSHQTGLYEQYF. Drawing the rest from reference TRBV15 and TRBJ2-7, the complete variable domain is DAMVIQNPRYQVTQFGKPVTLSCSQTLNHNVMYWYQQKSSQAPKLLFHYYDKDFNNEADTPDNFQSRRPNTSFCFLDIRSPGLGDTAMYLCATSHQTGLYEQYFGPGTRLTVT.

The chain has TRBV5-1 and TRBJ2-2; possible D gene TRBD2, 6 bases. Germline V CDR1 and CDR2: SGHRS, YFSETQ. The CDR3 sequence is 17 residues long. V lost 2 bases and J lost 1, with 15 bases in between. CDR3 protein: CASSLSPTSLNTGELFF. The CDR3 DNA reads TGCGCCAGCAGCTTATCCCCCACTAGCTTGAACACCGGGGAGCTGTTTTTT. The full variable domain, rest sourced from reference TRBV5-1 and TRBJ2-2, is KAGVTQTPRYLIKTRGQQVTLSCSPISGHRSVSWYQQTPGQGLQFLFEYFSETQRNKGNFPGRFSGRQFSNSRSEMNVSTLELGDSALYLCASSLSPTSLNTGELFFGEGSRLTVL.

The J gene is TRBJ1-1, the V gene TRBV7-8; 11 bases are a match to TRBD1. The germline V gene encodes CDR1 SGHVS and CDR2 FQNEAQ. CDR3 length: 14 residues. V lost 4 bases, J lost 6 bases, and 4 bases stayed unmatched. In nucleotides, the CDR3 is TGTGCCAGCAGCTGGACAGGGGGCGACGCTGAAGCTTTCTTT. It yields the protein CASSWTGGDAEAFF.

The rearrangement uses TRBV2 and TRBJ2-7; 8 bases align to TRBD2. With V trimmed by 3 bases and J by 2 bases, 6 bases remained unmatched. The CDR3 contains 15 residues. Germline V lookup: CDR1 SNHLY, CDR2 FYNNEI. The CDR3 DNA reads TGTGCCAGCAGTGACCTCAAGCGGGGGACCTACGAGCAGTACTTC. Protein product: CASSDLKRGTYEQYF.

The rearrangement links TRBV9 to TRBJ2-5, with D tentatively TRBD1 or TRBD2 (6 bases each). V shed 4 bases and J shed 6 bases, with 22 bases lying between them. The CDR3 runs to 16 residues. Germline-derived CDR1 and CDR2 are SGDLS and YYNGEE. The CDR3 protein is CASSPSGGQASQTQYF. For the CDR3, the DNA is TGTGCCAGCAGCCCGAGTGGGGGGCAAGCCAGCCAGACCCAGTACTTC.

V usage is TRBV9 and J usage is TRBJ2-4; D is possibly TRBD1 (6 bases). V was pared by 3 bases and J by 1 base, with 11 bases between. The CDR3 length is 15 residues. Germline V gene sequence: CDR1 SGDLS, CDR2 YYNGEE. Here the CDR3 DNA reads TGTGCCAGCAGCGCCGAACAGGGTGCCAAAAACATTCAGTACTTC. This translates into CASSAEQGAKNIQYF.

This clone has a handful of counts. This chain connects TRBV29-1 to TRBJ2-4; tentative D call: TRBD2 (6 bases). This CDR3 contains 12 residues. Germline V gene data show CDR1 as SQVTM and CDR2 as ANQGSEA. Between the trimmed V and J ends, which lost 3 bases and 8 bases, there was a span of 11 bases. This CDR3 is CSVEEGPDIQYF. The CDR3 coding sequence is TGCAGCGTTGAGGAGGGTCCTGACATTCAGTACTTC.

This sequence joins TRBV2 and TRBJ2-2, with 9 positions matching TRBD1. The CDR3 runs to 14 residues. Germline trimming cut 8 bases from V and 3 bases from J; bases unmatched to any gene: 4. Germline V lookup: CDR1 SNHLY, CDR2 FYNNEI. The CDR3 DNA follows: TGTGCCAGCTCCCGACAGGGGGACACCGGGGAGCTGTTTTTT. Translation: CASSRQGDTGELFF.

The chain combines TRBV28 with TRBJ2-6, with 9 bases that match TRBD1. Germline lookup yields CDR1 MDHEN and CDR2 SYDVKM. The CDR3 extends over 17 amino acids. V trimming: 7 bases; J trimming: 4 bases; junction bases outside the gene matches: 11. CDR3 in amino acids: CASTRDRERLGANVLTF. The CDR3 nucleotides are TGTGCCAGCACGCGGGACAGGGAACGGTTGGGGGCCAACGTCCTGACTTTC. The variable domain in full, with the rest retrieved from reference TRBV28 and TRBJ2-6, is DVKVTQSSRYLVKRTGEKVFLECVQDMDHENMFWYRQDPGLGLRLIYFSYDVKMKEKGDIPEGYSVSREKKERFSLILESASTNQTSMYLCASTRDRERLGANVLTFGAGSRLTVL.

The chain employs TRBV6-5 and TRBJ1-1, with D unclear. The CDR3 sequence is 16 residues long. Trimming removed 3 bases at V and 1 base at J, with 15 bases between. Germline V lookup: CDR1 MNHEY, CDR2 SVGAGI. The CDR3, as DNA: TGTGCCAGCAGTTATATGAGGTCGCCAAAGAACACTGAAGCTTTCTTT. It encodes CASSYMRSPKNTEAFF.

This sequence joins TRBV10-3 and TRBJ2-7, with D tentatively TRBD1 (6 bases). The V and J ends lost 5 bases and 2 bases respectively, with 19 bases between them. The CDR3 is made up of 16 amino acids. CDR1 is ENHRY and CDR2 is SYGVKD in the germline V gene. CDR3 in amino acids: CAISTIGGTGPYEQYF. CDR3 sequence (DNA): TGTGCCATCAGTACGATCGGTGGAACAGGGCCCTACGAGCAGTACTTC.

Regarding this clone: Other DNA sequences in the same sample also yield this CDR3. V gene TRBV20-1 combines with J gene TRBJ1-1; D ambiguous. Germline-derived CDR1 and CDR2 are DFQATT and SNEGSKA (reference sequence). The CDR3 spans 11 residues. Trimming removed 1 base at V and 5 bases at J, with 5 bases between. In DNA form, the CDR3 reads TGCAGTGCTAGAGGAGGGACTGAAGCTTTCTTT. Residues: CSARGGTEAFF.

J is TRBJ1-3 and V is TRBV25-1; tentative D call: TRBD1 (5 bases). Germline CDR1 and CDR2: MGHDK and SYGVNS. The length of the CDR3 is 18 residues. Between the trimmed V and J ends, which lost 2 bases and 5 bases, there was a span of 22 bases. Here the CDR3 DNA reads TGTGCCAGCAGTGAAAGTTGGGAGGGACCCCGAGGCCGAAACACCATATATTTT. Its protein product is CASSESWEGPRGRNTIYF.

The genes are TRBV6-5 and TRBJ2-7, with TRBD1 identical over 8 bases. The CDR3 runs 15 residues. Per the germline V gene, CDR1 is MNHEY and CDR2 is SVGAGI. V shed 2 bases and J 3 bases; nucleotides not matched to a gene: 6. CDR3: CASSYGPGGVYEQYF. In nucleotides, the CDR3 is TGTGCCAGCAGTTACGGTCCAGGGGGCGTCTACGAGCAGTACTTC.

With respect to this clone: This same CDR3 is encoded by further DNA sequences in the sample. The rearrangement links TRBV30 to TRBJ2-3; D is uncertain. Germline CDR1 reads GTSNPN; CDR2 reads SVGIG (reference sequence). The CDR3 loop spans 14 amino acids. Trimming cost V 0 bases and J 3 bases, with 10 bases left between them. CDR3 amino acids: CAWSVRVGTDTQYF. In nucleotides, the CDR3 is TGTGCCTGGAGTGTACGGGTGGGGACAGATACGCAGTATTTT.

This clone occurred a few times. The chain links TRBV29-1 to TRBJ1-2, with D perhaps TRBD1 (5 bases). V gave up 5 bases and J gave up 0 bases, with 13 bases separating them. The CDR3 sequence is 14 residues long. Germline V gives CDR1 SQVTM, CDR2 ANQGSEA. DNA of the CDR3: TGCAGCGTTAAAGGGACCGCAACTAACTATGGCTACACCTTC. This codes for CSVKGTATNYGYTF.

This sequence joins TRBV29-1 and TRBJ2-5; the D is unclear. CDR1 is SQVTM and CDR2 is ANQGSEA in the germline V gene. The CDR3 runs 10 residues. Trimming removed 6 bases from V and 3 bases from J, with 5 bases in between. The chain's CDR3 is CSVSEETQYF. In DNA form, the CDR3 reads TGCAGCGTCAGTGAAGAGACCCAGTACTTC. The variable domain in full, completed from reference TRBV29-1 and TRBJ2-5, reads SAVISQKPSRDICQRGTSLTIQCQVDSQVTMMFWYRQQPGQSLTLIATANQGSEATYESGFVIDKFPISRPNLTFSTLTVSNMSPEDSSIYLCSVSEETQYFGPGTRLLVL.

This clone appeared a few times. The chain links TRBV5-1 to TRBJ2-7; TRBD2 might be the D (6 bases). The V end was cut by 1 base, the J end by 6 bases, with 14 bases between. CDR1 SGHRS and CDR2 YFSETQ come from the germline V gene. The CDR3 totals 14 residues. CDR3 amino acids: CASSLPRDSGEQYF. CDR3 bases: TGCGCCAGCAGCTTGCCCAGGGACTCGGGCGAGCAGTACTTC.

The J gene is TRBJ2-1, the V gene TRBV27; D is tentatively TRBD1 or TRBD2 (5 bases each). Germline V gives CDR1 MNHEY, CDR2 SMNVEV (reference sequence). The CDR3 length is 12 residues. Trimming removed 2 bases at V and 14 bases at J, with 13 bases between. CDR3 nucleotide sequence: TGTGCCAGCAGTTTAAGTACGGGACGGGAGTTCTTC. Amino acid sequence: CASSLSTGREFF.

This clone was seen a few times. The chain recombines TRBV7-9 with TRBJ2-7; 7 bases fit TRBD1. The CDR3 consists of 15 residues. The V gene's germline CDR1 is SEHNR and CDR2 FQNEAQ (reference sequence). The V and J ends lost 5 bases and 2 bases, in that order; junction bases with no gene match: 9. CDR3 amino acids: CASSNGQAKAYEQYF. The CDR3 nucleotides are TGTGCCAGCAGCAACGGACAGGCAAAGGCCTACGAGCAGTACTTC.